One and the same sample provided the 16 T cell receptor beta chains below, sequenced in a study of memory CD4+ T cells and cytomegalovirus serostatus. Clones were read by immunoSEQ multiplex PCR, and TCRdb kept only the in-frame ones, dropping some. The repertoire has 35,000 to 45,000 clones, around 80% of them found once; the top ten carry approximately 5%. The sort gate was single viable CD3+CD4+CD8-CD45RO+ cells for memory CD4+ T cells. The sequencing input was memory CD4+ T cells from blood. These receptors were taken from an adult in good health and CMV-seropositive.

The V and J genes are TRBV28 and TRBJ1-1; D is possibly TRBD1 (6 bases). V was pared by 9 bases and J by 3 bases, with 11 bases between. Looked up from germline, CDR1 is MDHEN and CDR2 is SYDVKM. The CDR3 runs 12 residues. The CDR3 sequence: CASLDSYTEAFF. DNA of the CDR3: TGTGCCAGTCTGGACAGCTACACTGAAGCTTTCTTT.

This clone appeared a single time. This chain joins TRBV28 and TRBJ1-2, with a tentative D call TRBD1 (6 bases). Germline CDR1 and CDR2: MDHEN and SYDVKM. The germline V and J ends were trimmed by 6 bases and 5 bases, with 16 bases remaining between them. The CDR3 extends over 14 amino acids. CDR3 DNA: TGTGCCAGCAGATCCGAGGACAGATATTATGGCTACACCTTC. Protein: CASRSEDRYYGYTF.

V and J are TRBV7-2 and TRBJ1-5; TRBD1 is a possible D gene (5 bases). The CDR3 sequence is 14 residues long. Trimming took off 3 bases at V and 5 bases at J, with 11 bases between the two ends. Germline V gene lookup returns CDR1 SGHTA and CDR2 FQGNSA. The CDR3 nucleotides read TGTGCCAGCAGCTTGGTAGGAGGGGATCAGCCCCAGCATTTT. This sequence encodes CASSLVGGDQPQHF.

The chain's CDR3 is CASSLSKLAGAVETQYF. CDR3 nucleotides: TGTGCCAGCAGTTTAAGTAAACTAGCGGGGGCGGTAGAGACCCAGTACTTC. This sequence joins TRBV27 and TRBJ2-5, with 11 nucleotides matching TRBD2. The germline V gene encodes CDR1 MNHEY and CDR2 SMNVEV (reference sequence). CDR3 length: 17 amino acids. J was trimmed by 4 bases and V by 2 bases; bases with no gene match: 9.

V is TRBV5-1 and J is TRBJ2-2, with TRBD2 identical over 7 bases. The germline CDR1 and CDR2 sequences are SGHRS and YFSETQ. This CDR3 is 16 amino acids long. With 1 base clipped from V and 7 bases from J, the junction kept 10 bases outside the gene matches. The CDR3 protein is CASSLNGGGPDGELFF. CDR3 DNA: TGCGCCAGCAGCTTGAACGGGGGAGGGCCCGACGGGGAGCTGTTTTTT.

This chain links TRBV5-1 with TRBJ2-1, with TRBD1 matching over 7 bases. The germline gives CDR1 SGHRS, CDR2 YFSETQ. V shed 0 bases and J 8 bases; nucleotides not matched to a gene: 11. The CDR3 contains 16 residues. CDR3 residues: CASSLEGAPPRDEQFF. In nucleotides, the CDR3 is TGCGCCAGCAGCTTGGAGGGGGCCCCGCCGAGGGATGAGCAGTTCTTC.

This clone came up a few times. This sequence joins TRBV4-2 and TRBJ2-1; 16 bases line up with TRBD2. CDR3 length: 16 amino acids. Germline-derived CDR1 and CDR2 are LGHNA and YNFKEQ. The trim removed 0 bases at V and 8 bases at J, leaving 1 base unmatched. CDR3 sequence: CASSQEGTSGGDEQFF. CDR3 nucleotide sequence: TGTGCCAGCAGCCAAGAAGGGACTAGCGGGGGGGATGAGCAGTTCTTC.

This clone has just one count. The chain combines TRBV19 with TRBJ1-1; D ambiguous. The CDR3 length is 12 residues. V lost 3 bases and J 7 bases, leaving 9 bases between the germline ends. CDR1 and CDR2 from the germline V gene are LNHDA and SQIVND (reference sequence). CDR3 loop: CASSMYGVEAFF. In DNA form, the CDR3 reads TGTGCCAGTAGTATGTATGGAGTTGAAGCTTTCTTT.

Relative to its sample, this clone is medium-sized (0.01 to 0.1%). The chain joins TRBV14 to TRBJ2-5; 11 bases match TRBD2. Germline CDR1 SGHDN, CDR2 FVKESK. The CDR3 sequence is 17 residues long. V trimming: 1 base; J trimming: 5 bases; junction bases outside the gene matches: 9. The CDR3, as DNA: TGTGCCAGCAGCCAAGGACCTACTAGCGGGAGATACGAGACCCAGTACTTC. Its translation is CASSQGPTSGRYETQYF.

This chain connects TRBV9 to TRBJ2-1; no clear D gene. CDR1 and CDR2 (germline): SGDLS, YYNGEE. The length of the CDR3 is 15 residues. The V end lost 0 bases, the J end lost 2 bases, and 9 bases lay between the germline ends. CDR3 bases: TGTGCCAGCAGCGTAGCCCCGGGTCCCTACAATGAGCAGTTCTTC. Protein: CASSVAPGPYNEQFF.

The chain employs TRBV11-1 and TRBJ2-2, with D perhaps given as TRBD1 or TRBD2 (5 bases each). From germline, CDR1 is SGHAT and CDR2 FQDESV (reference sequence). The CDR3 is made up of 13 amino acids. Trimming removed 1 base from V and 7 bases from J, with 7 bases in between. CDR3 nucleotides: TGTGCCAGCAGCTTAGTGGGGGTCGGGGAGCTGTTTTTT. It specifies CASSLVGVGELFF. The full variable domain, rest sourced from reference TRBV11-1 and TRBJ2-2, is EAEVAQSPRYKITEKSQAVAFWCDPISGHATLYWYRQILGQGPELLVQFQDESVVDDSQLPKDRFSAERLKGVDSTLKIQPAELGDSAMYLCASSLVGVGELFFGEGSRLTVL.

The gene calls are TRBV4-3 and TRBJ2-7; D is undetermined. This CDR3 is built from 14 residues. CDR1 is LGHNA, CDR2 YSLEER, per germline. The V end lost 1 base, the J end lost 1 base, and 8 bases lay between the germline ends. CDR3 DNA sequence: TGCGCCAGCAGCCAAGGACCTTATTCCTACGAGCAGTACTTC. It is translated as CASSQGPYSYEQYF.

The V gene is TRBV2, the J gene TRBJ2-3, with 15 bases fitting TRBD2. The J segment lost 6 bases and the V segment lost 5 bases, leaving 6 bases of the junction unmatched. CDR3 length equals 16 residues. Per germline, CDR1 SNHLY and CDR2 FYNNEI. For the CDR3, the DNA is TGTGCCAGCAGTCCCGGACTAGCGGGGGGGAGGGATACGCAGTATTTT. Amino acids: CASSPGLAGGRDTQYF.

This clone is medium-sized (0.01 to 0.1%) in the sample. DNA for the CDR3: TGTGCCAGCAGCGCCCCCGGGGGCACAGATACGCAGTATTTT. Protein sequence: CASSAPGGTDTQYF. This chain joins TRBV2 and TRBJ2-3; D possibly corresponds to TRBD2 (5 bases). V was trimmed by 6 bases and J by 1 base, leaving 11 bases between them. There are 14 residues in the CDR3. Per germline, CDR1 SNHLY and CDR2 FYNNEI.

The rearrangement uses TRBV28 and TRBJ1-5; tentatively, D is TRBD1 (5 bases). The ends were cut back, 4 bases at V and 5 bases at J, with 15 bases in the middle. Germline loops: CDR1 MDHEN, CDR2 SYDVKM. The CDR3 runs 15 residues. In DNA, the CDR3 is TGTGCCAGCAGTTCCGGCGGACAAGGTGATCAGCCCCAGCATTTT. It yields the protein CASSSGGQGDQPQHF.

V gene TRBV11-1 combines with J gene TRBJ2-3, with a weak D call TRBD2 (6 bases). The CDR3 has 17 amino acids. In germline, CDR1 is SGHAT, CDR2 FQDESV (reference sequence). V was cut by 5 bases and J by 1 base, with 19 bases left in between. CDR3 coding DNA: TGTGCCAGCAGCCCCGGACGTCTCGGGGGTGGCACAGATACGCAGTATTTT. This translates into CASSPGRLGGGTDTQYF.